A selection of T cell receptor beta chains follows, all from one sample in a study of T cell responses to AZD1222 COVID-19 vaccine. TCRdb's copy holds only in-frame clones and misses some; the assay was immunoSEQ multiplex PCR. Among about 110,000 clones, about 87% were seen once, and the ten largest hold roughly 15%. The specimen was peripheral blood, collected 28 days after the second AZD1222 dose. The receptors were sampled from an adult who received the AZD1222 COVID-19 vaccine. Both conserved end residues are part of each CDR3.

j_call v_call cdr3_aa
TRBJ1-3 TRBV10-3 CAIQGADGNTIYF
TRBJ2-7 TRBV5-1 CASSLAAGLASTYEQYF
TRBJ2-5 TRBV4-1 CASSSRQGARETQYF
TRBJ1-2 TRBV4-2 CASSQQTGGYGYTF
TRBJ1-1 TRBV27 CASSSLGQANTEAFF
TRBJ2-1 TRBV13 CASISGGLSGRNNEQFF
TRBJ1-1 TRBV3-1/TRBV3-2 CASSQDIRPSKNTEAFF
TRBJ2-7 TRBV6-5 CASSSRSYEQYF
TRBJ1-6 TRBV13 CASSLYRGNSPLHF
TRBJ1-2 TRBV7-9 CASSLALNYGYTF
TRBJ2-3 TRBV9 CASSVVPGRAGGLSTDTQYF
TRBJ2-7 TRBV6-5 CASSYSGSPDDEQYF
TRBJ1-6 TRBV9 CASSQGRPNSPLHF
TRBJ2-7 TRBV5-5 CASSLLPETSPHEQYF
TRBJ2-2 TRBV7-6 CASSLQQAGELFF
TRBJ2-5 TRBV24-1 CATSDSRQRGGETQYF
TRBJ2-1 TRBV27 CATRLGTDYNEQFF
TRBJ2-3 TRBV7-6 CASSLWASTDTQYF
TRBJ1-1 TRBV5-1 CASSLNREGEAFF
TRBJ2-2 TRBV7-6 CASSLGARTGELFF
TRBJ2-2 TRBV10-1 CASKGSEYTGELFF
TRBJ1-5 TRBV5-5 CASSLDAGGWNQPQHF
TRBJ2-7 TRBV9 CASSVGQGSTPREQYF
TRBJ2-7 TRBV20-1 CSASLPSGRKYEQYF
TRBJ2-3 TRBV19 CASSPLAGASDTQYF
TRBJ2-3 TRBV7-9 CASSLGDVADTQYF
TRBJ1-1 TRBV19 CASSIVTGVEAFF
TRBJ2-3 TRBV3-1/TRBV3-2 CASSQSSGRTDTQYF